This T cell receptor beta chain was retrieved from a study of neurological immune-mediated disorders. Study-level results: According to phylogenetic grouping, one related-CDR3 cluster, a possible signature, contained the repertoires of 18 of 34 multiple sclerosis patients. No CDR3 amino acid sequences were shared by expanded clones across subjects, suggesting private repertoires in all groups. The level of TCR clonal expansion was highest in patients with HTLV-1-associated myelopathy and lowest in multiple sclerosis, where it fell below the level seen in healthy controls.

CDR1 is DFQATT, CDR2 SNEGSKA, per germline (reference sequence). The CDR3 is 13 residues long. This clonotype has at least ten counts. No antigen is known for it. The cDNA came from 5'RACE, which used 10-nucleotide random UMIs. A single record per CDR3 protein comes from TCRdb applying MiXCR to the 5' RACE reads. Among under 70,000 distinct CDR3 sequences, roughly 3.1% were seen once, and the ten largest hold less than 5.5%. Material: PBMCs. This clonotype originated in a woman aged 50 to 65 with multiple sclerosis. The chain links TRBV20-1 to TRBJ1-2; 10 bases fit TRBD1. The CDR3 protein is CRALLGTGDGYTF. The DNA for the CDR3 is TGCAGAGCCCTACTCGGGACAGGGGACGGCTACACCTTC.